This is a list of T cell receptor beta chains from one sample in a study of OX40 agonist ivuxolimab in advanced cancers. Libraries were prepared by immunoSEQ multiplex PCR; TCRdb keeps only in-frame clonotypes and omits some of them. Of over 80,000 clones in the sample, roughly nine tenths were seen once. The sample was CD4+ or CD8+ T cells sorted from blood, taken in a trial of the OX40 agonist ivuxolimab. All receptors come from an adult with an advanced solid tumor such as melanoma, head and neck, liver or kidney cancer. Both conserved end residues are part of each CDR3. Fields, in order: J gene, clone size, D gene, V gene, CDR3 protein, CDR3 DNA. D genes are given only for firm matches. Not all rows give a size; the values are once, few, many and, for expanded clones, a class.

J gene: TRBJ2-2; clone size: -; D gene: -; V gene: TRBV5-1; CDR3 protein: CASSLGQIRAGELFF; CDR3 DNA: TGCGCCAGCAGCTTGGGACAGATAAGGGCCGGGGAGCTGTTTTTT
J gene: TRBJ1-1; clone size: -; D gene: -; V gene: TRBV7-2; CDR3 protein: CASSRQGNTEAFF; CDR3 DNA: TGTGCCAGCAGCCGGCAGGGGAACACTGAAGCTTTCTTT
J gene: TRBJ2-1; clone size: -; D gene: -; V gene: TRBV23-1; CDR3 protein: CASSQPTISPNNEQFF; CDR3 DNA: TGCGCCAGCAGTCAGCCGACAATTTCACCCAACAATGAGCAGTTCTTC
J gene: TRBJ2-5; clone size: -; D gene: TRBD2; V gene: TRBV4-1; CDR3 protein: CASSQDAAGGPSETQYF; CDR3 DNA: TGCGCCAGCAGCCAAGACGCAGCGGGGGGGCCTTCAGAGACCCAGTACTTC
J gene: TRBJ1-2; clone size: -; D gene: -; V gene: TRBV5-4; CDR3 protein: CASSSPSTGSYGYTF; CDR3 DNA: TGTGCCAGCAGCTCCCCATCAACAGGGAGCTATGGCTACACCTTC
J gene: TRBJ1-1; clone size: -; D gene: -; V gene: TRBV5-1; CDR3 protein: CASSFREMNTEAFF; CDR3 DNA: TGCGCCAGCAGCTTCAGGGAGATGAACACTGAAGCTTTCTTT
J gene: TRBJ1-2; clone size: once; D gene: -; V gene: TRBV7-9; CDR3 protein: CASSLAVGGGYGYTF; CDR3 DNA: TGTGCCAGCAGCTTAGCGGTCGGGGGGGGCTATGGCTACACCTTC
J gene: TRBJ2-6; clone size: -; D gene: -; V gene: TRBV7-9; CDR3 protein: CASSTWSSGANVLTF; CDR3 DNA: TGTGCCAGCAGTACTTGGAGCTCTGGGGCCAACGTCCTGACTTTC
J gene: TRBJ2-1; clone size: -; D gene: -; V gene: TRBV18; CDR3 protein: CASSWPVGEVSYNEQFF; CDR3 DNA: TGTGCCAGCTCATGGCCCGTGGGGGAAGTCTCCTACAATGAGCAGTTCTTC
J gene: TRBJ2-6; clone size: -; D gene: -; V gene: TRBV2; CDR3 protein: CASFWRAGANVLTF; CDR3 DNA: TGTGCCAGCTTCTGGAGGGCTGGGGCCAACGTCCTGACTTTC
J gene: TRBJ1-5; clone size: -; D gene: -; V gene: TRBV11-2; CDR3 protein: CASSLTNSQGSQPQHF; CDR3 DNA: TGTGCCAGCAGCTTAACAAACAGCCAGGGGAGTCAGCCCCAGCATTTT
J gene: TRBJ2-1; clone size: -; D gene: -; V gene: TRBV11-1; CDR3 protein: CASSKAWVAAYNEQFF; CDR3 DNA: TGTGCCAGCAGCAAAGCCTGGGTCGCGGCCTACAATGAGCAGTTCTTC
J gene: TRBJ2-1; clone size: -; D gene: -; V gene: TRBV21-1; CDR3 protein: CASSARQSSYNEQFF; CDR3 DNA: TGTGCCAGCAGCGCCCGACAGAGCTCCTACAATGAGCAGTTCTTC
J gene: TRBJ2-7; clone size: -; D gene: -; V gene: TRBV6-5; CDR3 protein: CASRTGSVFYEQYF; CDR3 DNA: TGTGCCAGTCGAACAGGGTCGGTGTTCTACGAGCAGTACTTC
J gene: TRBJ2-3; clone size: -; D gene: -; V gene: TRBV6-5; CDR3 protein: CASSPDEGTTDTQYF; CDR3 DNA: TGTGCCAGCAGCCCCGATGAAGGGACCACAGATACGCAGTATTTT
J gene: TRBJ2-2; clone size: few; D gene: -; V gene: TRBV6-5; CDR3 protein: CASSENESGELFF; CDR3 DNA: TGTGCCAGCAGTGAAAATGAGTCCGGGGAGCTGTTTTTT
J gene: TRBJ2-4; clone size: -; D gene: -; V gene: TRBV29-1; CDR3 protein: CSVGGTGNIQYF; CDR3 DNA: TGCAGCGTTGGGGGGACTGGAAACATTCAGTACTTC
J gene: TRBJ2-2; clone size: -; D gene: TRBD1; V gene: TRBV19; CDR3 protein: CASSTRDRGAGELFF; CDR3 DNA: TGTGCCAGTAGTACCCGGGACAGGGGGGCCGGGGAGCTGTTTTTT
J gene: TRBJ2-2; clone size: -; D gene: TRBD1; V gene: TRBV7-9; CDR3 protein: CASSLGTGVNTGELFF; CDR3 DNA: TGTGCCAGCAGCTTAGGCACAGGGGTTAACACCGGGGAGCTGTTTTTT
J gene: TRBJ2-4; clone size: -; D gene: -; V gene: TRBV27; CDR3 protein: CASTPGWGKNIQYF; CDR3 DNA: TGTGCCAGCACCCCGGGCTGGGGCAAAAACATTCAGTACTTC
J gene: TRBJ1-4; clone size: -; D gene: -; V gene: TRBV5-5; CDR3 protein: CASSFQNEKLFF; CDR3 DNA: TGTGCCAGCAGCTTCCAGAATGAAAAACTGTTTTTT
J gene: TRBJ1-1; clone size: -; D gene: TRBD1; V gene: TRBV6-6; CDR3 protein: CASSAGQGVAFF; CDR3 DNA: TGTGCCAGCAGCGCCGGACAGGGAGTTGCTTTCTTT
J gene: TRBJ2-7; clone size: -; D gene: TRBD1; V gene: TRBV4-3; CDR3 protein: CASSQETGGTYEQYF; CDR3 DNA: TGCGCCAGCAGCCAAGAAACAGGGGGGACCTACGAGCAGTACTTC
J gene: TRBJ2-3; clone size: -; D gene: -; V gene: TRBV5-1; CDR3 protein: CASSSVGTDTQYF; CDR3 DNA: TGCGCCAGCAGTAGTGTAGGGACAGATACGCAGTATTTT
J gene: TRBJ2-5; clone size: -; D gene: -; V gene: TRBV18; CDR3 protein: CASSPPAGVQQYF; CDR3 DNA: TGTGCCAGCTCACCACCGGCAGGAGTTCAGCAGTACTTC
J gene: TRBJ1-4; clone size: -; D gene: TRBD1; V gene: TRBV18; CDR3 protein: CASSPRSGTGNEKLFF; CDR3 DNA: TGTGCCAGCTCACCACGGAGCGGGACAGGCAATGAAAAACTGTTTTTT
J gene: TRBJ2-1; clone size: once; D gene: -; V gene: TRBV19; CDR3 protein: CASSIWGAGDYNEQFF; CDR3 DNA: TGTGCCAGTAGTATTTGGGGGGCGGGTGACTACAATGAGCAGTTCTTC
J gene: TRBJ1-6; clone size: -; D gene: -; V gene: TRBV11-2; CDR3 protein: CASSFSGQNNSPLHF; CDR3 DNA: TGTGCCAGCAGCTTTTCCGGACAGAATAATTCACCCCTCCACTTT
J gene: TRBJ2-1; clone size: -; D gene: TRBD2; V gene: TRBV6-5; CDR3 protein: CASSYSASGGNEQFF; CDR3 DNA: TGTGCCAGCAGTTACTCGGCTAGCGGGGGCAATGAGCAGTTCTTC